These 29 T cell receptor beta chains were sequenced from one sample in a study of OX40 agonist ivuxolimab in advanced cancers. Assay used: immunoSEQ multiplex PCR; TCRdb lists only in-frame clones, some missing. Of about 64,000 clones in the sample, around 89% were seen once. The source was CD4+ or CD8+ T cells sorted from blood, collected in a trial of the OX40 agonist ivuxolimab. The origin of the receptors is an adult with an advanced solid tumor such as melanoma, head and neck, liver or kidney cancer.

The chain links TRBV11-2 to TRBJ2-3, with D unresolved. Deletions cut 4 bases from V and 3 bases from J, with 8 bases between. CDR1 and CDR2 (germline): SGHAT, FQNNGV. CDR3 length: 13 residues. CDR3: CASSSTQTDTQYF. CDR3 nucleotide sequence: TGTGCCAGCAGCTCAACCCAGACAGATACGCAGTATTTT.

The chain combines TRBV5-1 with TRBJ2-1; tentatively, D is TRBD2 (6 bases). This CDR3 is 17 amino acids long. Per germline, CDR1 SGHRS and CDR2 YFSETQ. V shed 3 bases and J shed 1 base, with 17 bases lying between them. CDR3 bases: TGCGCCAGCAGCTCAATACCCCTGCGGGGTTCCTACAATGAGCAGTTCTTC. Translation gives CASSSIPLRGSYNEQFF.

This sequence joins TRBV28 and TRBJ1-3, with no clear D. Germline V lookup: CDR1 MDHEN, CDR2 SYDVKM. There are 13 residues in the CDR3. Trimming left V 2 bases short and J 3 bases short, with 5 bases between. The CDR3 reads CASSLALGNTIYF. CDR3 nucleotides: TGTGCCAGCAGTTTAGCCCTTGGAAACACCATATATTTT.

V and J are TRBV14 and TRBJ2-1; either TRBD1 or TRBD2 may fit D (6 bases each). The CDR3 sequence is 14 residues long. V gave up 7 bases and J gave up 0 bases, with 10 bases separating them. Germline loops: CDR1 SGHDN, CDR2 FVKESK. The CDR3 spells CASNRDFSYNEQFF. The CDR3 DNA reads TGTGCCAGCAACAGGGACTTCTCCTACAATGAGCAGTTCTTC.

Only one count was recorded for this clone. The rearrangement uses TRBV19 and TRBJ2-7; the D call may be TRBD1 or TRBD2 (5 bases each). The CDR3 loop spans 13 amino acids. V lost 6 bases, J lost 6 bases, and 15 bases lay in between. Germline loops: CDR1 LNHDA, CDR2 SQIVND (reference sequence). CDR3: CASRRVIGGEQYF. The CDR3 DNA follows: TGTGCCAGTAGGAGGGTAATTGGGGGCGAGCAGTACTTC.

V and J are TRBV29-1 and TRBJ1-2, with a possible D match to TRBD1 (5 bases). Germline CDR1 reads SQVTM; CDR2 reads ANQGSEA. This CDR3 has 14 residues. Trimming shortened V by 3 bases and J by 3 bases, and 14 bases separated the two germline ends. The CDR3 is CSVDSRLGDYGYTF. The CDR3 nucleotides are TGCAGCGTTGACTCGCGGTTGGGGGACTATGGCTACACCTTC.

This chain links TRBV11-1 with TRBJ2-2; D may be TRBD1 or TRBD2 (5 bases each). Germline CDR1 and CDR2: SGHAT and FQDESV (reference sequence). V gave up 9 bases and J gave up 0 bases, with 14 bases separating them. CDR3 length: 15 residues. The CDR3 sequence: CASGDRNSNTGELFF. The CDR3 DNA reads TGTGCCAGTGGGGACCGCAATTCGAACACCGGGGAGCTGTTTTTT.

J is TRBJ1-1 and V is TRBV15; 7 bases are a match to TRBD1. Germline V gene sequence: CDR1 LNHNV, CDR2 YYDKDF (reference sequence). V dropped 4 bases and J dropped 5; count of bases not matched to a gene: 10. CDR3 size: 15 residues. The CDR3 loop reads CATSTRQGPGTEAFF. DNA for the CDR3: TGTGCCACCAGCACTAGACAGGGCCCGGGGACTGAAGCTTTCTTT.

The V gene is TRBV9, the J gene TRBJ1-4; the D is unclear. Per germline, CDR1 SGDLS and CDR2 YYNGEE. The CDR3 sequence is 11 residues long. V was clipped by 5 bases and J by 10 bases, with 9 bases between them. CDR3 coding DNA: TGTGCCAGCAGACGAGGAGGAAAACTGTTTTTT. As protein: CASRRGGKLFF.

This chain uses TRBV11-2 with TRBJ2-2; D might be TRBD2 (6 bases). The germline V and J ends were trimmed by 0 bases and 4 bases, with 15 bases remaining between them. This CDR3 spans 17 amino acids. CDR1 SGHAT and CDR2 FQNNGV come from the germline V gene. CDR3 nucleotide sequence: TGTGCCAGCAGCTTAGACCCACGAGTCGGGGGCACCGGGGAGCTGTTTTTT. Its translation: CASSLDPRVGGTGELFF.

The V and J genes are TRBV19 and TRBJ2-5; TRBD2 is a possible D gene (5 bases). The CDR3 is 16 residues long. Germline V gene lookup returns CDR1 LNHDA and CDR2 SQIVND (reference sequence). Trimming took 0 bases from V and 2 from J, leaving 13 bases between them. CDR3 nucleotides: TGTGCCAGTAGTATAGATCTATATCGGGAACAAGAGACCCAGTACTTC. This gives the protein CASSIDLYREQETQYF. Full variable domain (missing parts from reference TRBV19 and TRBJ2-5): DGGITQSPKYLFRKEGQNVTLSCEQNLNHDAMYWYRQDPGQGLRLIYYSQIVNDFQKGDIAEGYSVSREKKESFPLTVTSAQKNPTAFYLCASSIDLYREQETQYFGPGTRLLVL.

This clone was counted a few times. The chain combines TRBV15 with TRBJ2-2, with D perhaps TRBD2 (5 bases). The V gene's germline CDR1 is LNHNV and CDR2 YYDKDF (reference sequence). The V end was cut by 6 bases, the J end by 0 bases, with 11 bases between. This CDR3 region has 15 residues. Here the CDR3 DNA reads TGTGCCACCAGTCCCGGGGATTCGAACACCGGGGAGCTGTTTTTT. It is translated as CATSPGDSNTGELFF.

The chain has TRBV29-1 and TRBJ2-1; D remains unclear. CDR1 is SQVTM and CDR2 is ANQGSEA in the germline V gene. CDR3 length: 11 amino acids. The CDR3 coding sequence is TGCAGTGTTAGGGCTAGGAATGAGCAGTTCTTC. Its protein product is CSVRARNEQFF.

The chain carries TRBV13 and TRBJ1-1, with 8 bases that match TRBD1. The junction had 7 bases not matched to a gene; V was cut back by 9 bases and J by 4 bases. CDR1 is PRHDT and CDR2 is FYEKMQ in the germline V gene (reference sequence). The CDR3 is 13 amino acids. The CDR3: CASPRGPGTEAFF. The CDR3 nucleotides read TGTGCCAGTCCCAGGGGGCCCGGCACTGAAGCTTTCTTT.

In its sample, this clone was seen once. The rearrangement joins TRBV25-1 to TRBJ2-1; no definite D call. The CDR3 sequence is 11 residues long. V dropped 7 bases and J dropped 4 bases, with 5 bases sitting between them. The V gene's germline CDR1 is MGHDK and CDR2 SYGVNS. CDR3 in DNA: TGTGCCAGCACCTCGTACAATGAGCAGTTCTTC. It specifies CASTSYNEQFF. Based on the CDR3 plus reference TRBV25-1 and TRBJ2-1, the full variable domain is EADIYQTPRYLVIGTGKKITLECSQTMGHDKMYWYQQDPGMELHLIHYSYGVNSTEKGDLSSESTVSRIRTEHFPLTLESARPSHTSQYLCASTSYNEQFFGPGTRLTVL.

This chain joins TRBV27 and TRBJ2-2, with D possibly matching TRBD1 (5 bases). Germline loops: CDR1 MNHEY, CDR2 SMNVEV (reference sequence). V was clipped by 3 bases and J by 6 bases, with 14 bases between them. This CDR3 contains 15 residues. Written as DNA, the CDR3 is TGTGCCAGCAGTTTTACCACAGGCTTCCCCGGGGAGCTGTTTTTT. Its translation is CASSFTTGFPGELFF.

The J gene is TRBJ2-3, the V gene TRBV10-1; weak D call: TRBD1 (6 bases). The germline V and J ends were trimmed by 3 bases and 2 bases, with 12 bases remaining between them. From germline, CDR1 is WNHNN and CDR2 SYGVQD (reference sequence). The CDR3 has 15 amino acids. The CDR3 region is CASSDGAGVTDTQYF. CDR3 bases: TGCGCCAGCAGTGACGGGGCAGGGGTCACAGATACGCAGTATTTT.

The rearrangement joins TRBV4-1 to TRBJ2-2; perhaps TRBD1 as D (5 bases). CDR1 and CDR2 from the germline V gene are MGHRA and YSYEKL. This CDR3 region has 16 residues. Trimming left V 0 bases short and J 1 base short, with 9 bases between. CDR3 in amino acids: CASSQDPDRNTGELFF. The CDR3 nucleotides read TGCGCCAGCAGCCAAGACCCCGACAGGAACACCGGGGAGCTGTTTTTT.

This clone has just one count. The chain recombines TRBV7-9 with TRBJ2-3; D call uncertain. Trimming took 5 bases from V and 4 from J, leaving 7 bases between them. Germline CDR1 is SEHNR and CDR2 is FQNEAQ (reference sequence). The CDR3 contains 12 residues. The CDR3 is CASSARSDTQYF. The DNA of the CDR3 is TGTGCCAGCAGCGCCCGTTCAGATACGCAGTATTTT. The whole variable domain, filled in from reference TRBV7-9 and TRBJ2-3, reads DTGVSQNPRHKITKRGQNVTFRCDPISEHNRLYWYRQTLGQGPEFLTYFQNEAQLEKSRLLSDRFSAERPKGSFSTLEIQRTEQGDSAMYLCASSARSDTQYFGPGTRLTVL.

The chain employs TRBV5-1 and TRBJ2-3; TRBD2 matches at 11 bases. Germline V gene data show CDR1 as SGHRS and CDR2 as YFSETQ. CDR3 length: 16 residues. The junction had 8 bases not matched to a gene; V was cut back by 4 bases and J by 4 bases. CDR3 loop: CASSPRLAGFADTQYF. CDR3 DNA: TGCGCCAGCAGCCCACGACTAGCGGGATTTGCAGATACGCAGTATTTT.

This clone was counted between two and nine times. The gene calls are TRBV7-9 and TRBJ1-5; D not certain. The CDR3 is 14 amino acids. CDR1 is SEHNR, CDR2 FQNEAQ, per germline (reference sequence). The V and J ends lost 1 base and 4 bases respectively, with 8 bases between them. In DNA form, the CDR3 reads TGTGCCAGCAGCTTAGGGGCGTTGAATCAGCCCCAGCATTTT. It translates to CASSLGALNQPQHF.

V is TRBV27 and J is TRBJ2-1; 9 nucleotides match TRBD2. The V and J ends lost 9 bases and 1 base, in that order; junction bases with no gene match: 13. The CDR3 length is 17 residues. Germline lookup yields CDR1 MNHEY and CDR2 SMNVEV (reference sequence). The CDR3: CASRSYSSGGSYNEQFF. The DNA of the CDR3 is TGTGCCAGTCGAAGTTATAGTAGCGGGGGATCCTACAATGAGCAGTTCTTC.

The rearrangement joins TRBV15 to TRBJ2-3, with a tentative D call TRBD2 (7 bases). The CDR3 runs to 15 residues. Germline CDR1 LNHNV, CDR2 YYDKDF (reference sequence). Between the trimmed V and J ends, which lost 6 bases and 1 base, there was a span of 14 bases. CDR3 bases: TGTGCCACCAGGGGGGGCGGGGGCCGCACAGATACGCAGTATTTT. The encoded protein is CATRGGGGRTDTQYF.

The CDR3, as DNA: TGTGCCAGCCAAACCGGGACAGGATATGGCTACACCTTC. Protein: CASQTGTGYGYTF. The V and J genes are TRBV7-2 and TRBJ1-2; 8 bases are shared with TRBD1. CDR1 SGHTA and CDR2 FQGNSA come from the germline V gene. Trimming took 8 bases from V and 5 from J; bases not matched to a gene: 7. The CDR3 covers 13 residues.

The CDR3 is CAIRGPGLASTDTQYF. In DNA form, the CDR3 reads TGTGCCATCAGAGGTCCGGGACTAGCGAGCACAGATACGCAGTATTTT. The chain uses TRBV10-3 and TRBJ2-3, with TRBD2 identical over 10 bases. J lost 0 bases, V lost 6 bases, and 6 bases had no gene match. Germline loops: CDR1 ENHRY, CDR2 SYGVKD. The CDR3 covers 16 residues.

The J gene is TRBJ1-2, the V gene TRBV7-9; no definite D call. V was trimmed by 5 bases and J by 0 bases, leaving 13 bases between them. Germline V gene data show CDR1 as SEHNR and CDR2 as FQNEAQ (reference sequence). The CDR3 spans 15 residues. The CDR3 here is CASSNSRPSNYGYTF. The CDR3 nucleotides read TGTGCCAGCAGCAACTCCAGGCCTTCTAACTATGGCTACACCTTC.

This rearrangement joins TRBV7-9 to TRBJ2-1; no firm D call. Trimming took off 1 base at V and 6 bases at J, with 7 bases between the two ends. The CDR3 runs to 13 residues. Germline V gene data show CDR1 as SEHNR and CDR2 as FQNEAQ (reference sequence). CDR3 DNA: TGTGCCAGCAGCTTAGTCTGGGGCAATGAGCAGTTCTTC. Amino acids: CASSLVWGNEQFF.

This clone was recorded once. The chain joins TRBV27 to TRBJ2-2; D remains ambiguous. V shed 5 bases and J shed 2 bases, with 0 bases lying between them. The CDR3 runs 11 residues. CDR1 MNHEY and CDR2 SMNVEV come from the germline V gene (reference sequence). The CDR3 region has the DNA TGTGCCAGCAGTAACACCGGGGAGCTGTTTTTT. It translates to CASSNTGELFF.

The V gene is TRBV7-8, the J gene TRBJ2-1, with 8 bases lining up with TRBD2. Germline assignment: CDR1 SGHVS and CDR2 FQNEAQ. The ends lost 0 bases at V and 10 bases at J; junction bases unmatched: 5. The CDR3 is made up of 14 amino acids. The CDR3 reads CASSLASGVREQFF. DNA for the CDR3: TGTGCCAGCAGCTTAGCTAGCGGGGTAAGGGAGCAGTTCTTC.